What follows are 15 T cell receptor beta chains derived from one specimen sequenced in a study of blood T cell repertoires in COVID-19. Produced via immunoSEQ multiplex PCR; TCRdb's table is partial and in-frame only. The sample has around 92,000 clones; about 82% are singletons. Sequencing used peripheral blood. All receptors come from a woman aged 55-75 years in a cohort sampled during active or convalescent COVID-19.

The chain joins TRBV5-1 to TRBJ2-5; the match to TRBD1 covers 10 bases. V trimming: 5 bases; J trimming: 4 bases; junction bases outside the gene matches: 5. Germline V gives CDR1 SGHRS, CDR2 YFSETQ. CDR3 length equals 14 residues. In nucleotides, the CDR3 is TGCGCCAGCAGGGGAGGGACAGGGGCAGAGACCCAGTACTTC. Amino acid sequence: CASRGGTGAETQYF.

The chain links TRBV6-1 to TRBJ1-4, with 9 bases lining up with TRBD1. Germline trimming cut 2 bases from V and 8 bases from J; bases unmatched to any gene: 6. The CDR3 runs 15 residues. CDR1 MNHNS and CDR2 SASEGT come from the germline V gene. Written as DNA, the CDR3 is TGTGCCAGCAGTGAAACGACAGGGGGTTGGGAAAAACTGTTTTTT. It is translated as CASSETTGGWEKLFF.

The table lists this clone with a count of one. This chain connects TRBV19 to TRBJ2-3, with D unresolved. V was shortened by 6 bases and J by 2 bases, with 12 bases between the two germline ends. CDR1 is LNHDA, CDR2 SQIVND, per germline (reference sequence). The CDR3 spans 14 residues. CDR3 nucleotide sequence: TGTGCCAGTAGCGCCACACTAATCACAGATACGCAGTATTTT. It yields the protein CASSATLITDTQYF.

This clone appeared a few times. The V and J genes are TRBV7-3 and TRBJ1-2; TRBD1 aligns across 7 bases. This CDR3 spans 13 amino acids. Trimming took 3 bases from V and 6 from J; bases not matched to a gene: 4. Germline V gives CDR1 SGHTA, CDR2 FQGTGA. DNA of the CDR3: TGTGCCAGCAGCTTTACAGGGGCGGATGGCTACACCTTC. This codes for CASSFTGADGYTF. The full variable domain, its missing parts supplied by reference TRBV7-3 and TRBJ1-2, is GAGVSQTPSNKVTEKGKYVELRCDPISGHTALYWYRQSLGQGPEFLIYFQGTGAADDSGLPNDRFFAVRPEGSVSTLKIQRTERGDSAVYLCASSFTGADGYTFGSGTRLTVV.

The rearrangement links TRBV4-1 to TRBJ1-4; tentatively, D is TRBD1 (6 bases). Germline V gene lookup returns CDR1 MGHRA and CDR2 YSYEKL. CDR3 length: 17 amino acids. Trimming took off 1 base at V and 3 bases at J, with 15 bases between the two ends. CDR3 sequence (DNA): TGCGCCAGCAGCCAAGTAACTCTCAGGGGTGCTAATGAAAAACTGTTTTTT. Its translation is CASSQVTLRGANEKLFF.

The chain couples TRBV7-9 to TRBJ2-7; TRBD1 matches at 7 bases. Germline CDR1 reads SEHNR; CDR2 reads FQNEAQ (reference sequence). This CDR3 is 14 amino acids long. J lost 7 bases, V lost 3 bases, and 9 bases had no gene match. Here the CDR3 reads CASSLGQFGGEQYF. DNA for the CDR3: TGTGCCAGCAGCTTGGGACAGTTCGGAGGTGAGCAGTACTTC.

This chain connects TRBV18 to TRBJ1-5, with 7 positions matching TRBD1. Unmatched junction bases numbered 5, after V lost 6 bases and J lost 3 bases. The length of the CDR3 is 14 residues. Germline-derived CDR1 and CDR2 are KGHSH and LQKENI. CDR3 protein: CASSLGQLNQPQHF. CDR3 sequence (DNA): TGTGCCAGCTCGCTGGGACAGCTCAATCAGCCCCAGCATTTT.

The gene calls are TRBV9 and TRBJ1-4, with D unclear. Per the germline V gene, CDR1 is SGDLS and CDR2 is YYNGEE. This CDR3 has 14 amino acids. Deletions cut 0 bases from V and 4 bases from J, with 7 bases between. The CDR3 bases are TGTGCCAGCAGCGTAGCGGGAGGTAATGAAAAACTGTTTTTT. Amino acids: CASSVAGGNEKLFF.

This chain joins TRBV19 and TRBJ1-4, with TRBD1 matching 7 bases. The CDR3 loop spans 13 amino acids. The germline gives CDR1 LNHDA, CDR2 SQIVND (reference sequence). V trimming: 7 bases; J trimming: 6 bases; junction bases outside the gene matches: 5. This CDR3 is CASTGQRHEKLFF. The CDR3 region has the DNA TGTGCCAGTACGGGACAGAGACATGAAAAACTGTTTTTT.

This clone is a singleton in its sample. The chain uses TRBV2 and TRBJ1-2; tentative D call: TRBD1 (5 bases). With 5 bases removed from V and 8 bases from J, the gap between germline ends came to 15 bases. Per the germline V gene, CDR1 is SNHLY and CDR2 is FYNNEI. The CDR3 runs to 13 residues. The CDR3 DNA sequence: TGTGCCAGCAGTACGGGACTCGGAAGAGGCTACACCTTC. This encodes CASSTGLGRGYTF.

The rearrangement joins TRBV28 to TRBJ2-7, with D unresolved. Deletions cut 5 bases from V and 0 bases from J, with 14 bases between. The germline gives CDR1 MDHEN, CDR2 SYDVKM. There are 15 residues in the CDR3. The CDR3 DNA is TGTGCCAGCAGTACTCCTCCCTTAAGCTCCTACGAGCAGTACTTC. Residues: CASSTPPLSSYEQYF.

The genes are TRBV7-9 and TRBJ2-5; TRBD1 aligns across 10 bases. The J segment lost 3 bases and the V segment lost 5 bases, leaving 9 bases of the junction unmatched. The CDR3 runs to 16 residues. Germline V gene sequence: CDR1 SEHNR, CDR2 FQNEAQ (reference sequence). In nucleotides, the CDR3 is TGTGCCAGCAGCACGGGAGGGGGGACAGGGGAAGAGACCCAGTACTTC. This codes for CASSTGGGTGEETQYF.

The gene calls are TRBV5-1 and TRBJ2-5; 7 bases line up with TRBD1. This CDR3 region has 15 residues. The V gene's germline CDR1 is SGHRS and CDR2 YFSETQ. The V segment lost 4 bases and the J segment 5 bases; nucleotides outside the gene matches: 11. The CDR3 reads CASSPGQSSRETQYF. The CDR3 DNA reads as TGCGCCAGCAGCCCGGGACAGAGCAGTAGGGAGACCCAGTACTTC.

J is TRBJ1-6 and V is TRBV5-4; maybe TRBD1 (6 bases). CDR1 and CDR2 (germline): SGHNT, YYREEE (reference sequence). V dropped 1 base and J dropped 5 bases, with 10 bases sitting between them. The CDR3 sequence is 15 residues long. The CDR3 nucleotides read TGTGCCAGCAGCTTGACAGGGAGTGATAATTCACCCCTCCACTTT. Translated, it gives CASSLTGSDNSPLHF.

The chain has TRBV27 and TRBJ1-5; TRBD1 might be the D (6 bases). Germline V gene sequence: CDR1 MNHEY, CDR2 SMNVEV (reference sequence). The CDR3 extends over 18 amino acids. V was shortened by 5 bases and J by 3 bases, with 23 bases between the two germline ends. CDR3 DNA sequence: TGTGCCAGCAGTAAGACAGGCGGGTCCCTTATACTCAATCAGCCCCAGCATTTT. Its translation is CASSKTGGSLILNQPQHF.